The next 24 T cell receptor beta chains were all read from a single sample in a study of cytomegalovirus exposure and HLA in healthy donors. The PCR employed 60 Vbeta primers together with 13 Jbeta primers. Clones were sequenced by immunoSEQ multiplex PCR, and TCRdb holds only the in-frame ones, with some missing. The sample gives 150,000 to 200,000 clones, approximately 86% of which show up once; roughly 1.9% is in the top ten. The sequenced sample was PBMCs. These receptor sequences come from a young woman in good health and CMV-seronegative.

This clone was picked up one time. J is TRBJ2-1 and V is TRBV4-1; a weak D match, TRBD1 (5 bases). Per germline, CDR1 MGHRA and CDR2 YSYEKL. The CDR3 has 15 residues. Trimming removed 1 base from V and 8 bases from J, with 15 bases in between. CDR3 loop: CASSQGLQGSDEQFF. CDR3 coding DNA: TGCGCCAGCAGCCAAGGATTGCAGGGTTCCGATGAGCAGTTCTTC.

The genes are TRBV5-1 and TRBJ2-1; D remains unclear. V lost 4 bases and J 5 bases, leaving 10 bases between the germline ends. This CDR3 is built from 13 residues. Germline-derived CDR1 and CDR2 are SGHRS and YFSETQ. CDR3 coding DNA: TGCGCCAGCAGCCGCTTGGCAGACAATGAGCAGTTCTTC. Translated: CASSRLADNEQFF.

This clone has only a few counts. This chain joins TRBV2 and TRBJ1-4; a weak D match, TRBD1 (6 bases). Trimming pared 6 bases from V and 0 bases from J, leaving 11 bases between. The germline CDR1 and CDR2 sequences are SNHLY and FYNNEI. There are 15 residues in the CDR3. The CDR3 nucleotides are TGTGCCAGCAGAGCAGGACAGACAACTAATGAAAAACTGTTTTTT. As protein: CASRAGQTTNEKLFF. The variable domain in full, with the rest retrieved from reference TRBV2 and TRBJ1-4, is EPEVTQTPSHQVTQMGQEVILRCVPISNHLYFYWYRQILGQKVEFLVSFYNNEISEKSEIFDDQFSVERPDGSNFTLKIRSTKLEDSAMYFCASRAGQTTNEKLFFGSGTQLSVL.

This clone showed up just a few times. CDR3 region: CASSIEASINTEAFF. Here the CDR3 DNA reads TGTGCCAGTAGTATCGAGGCTAGTATTAACACTGAAGCTTTCTTT. The chain links TRBV19 to TRBJ1-1, with D unclear. The CDR3 is made up of 15 amino acids. V lost 3 bases and J lost 2, with 13 bases in between. The germline V gene has CDR1 LNHDA and CDR2 SQIVND (reference sequence).

The chain carries TRBV7-2 and TRBJ2-3, with 10 bases fitting TRBD2. V gave up 2 bases and J gave up 6 bases; unmatched junction bases: 8. This CDR3 is built from 16 residues. Germline V CDR1 and CDR2: SGHTA, FQGNSA. For the CDR3, the DNA is TGTGCCAGCAGCTTATGGCCAGGTAGCGGGAGGGATACGCAGTATTTT. It encodes CASSLWPGSGRDTQYF. Full variable domain (remainder filled in from reference TRBV7-2 and TRBJ2-3): GAGVSQSPSNKVTEKGKDVELRCDPISGHTALYWYRQSLGQGLEFLIYFQGNSAPDKSGLPSDRFSAERTGGSVSTLTIQRTQQEDSAVYLCASSLWPGSGRDTQYFGPGTRLTVL.

The chain links TRBV27 to TRBJ2-7, with 10 bases matching TRBD2. CDR1 MNHEY and CDR2 SMNVEV come from the germline V gene (reference sequence). Trimming cost V 3 bases and J 4 bases; bases outside gene matches: 6. This CDR3 is built from 15 residues. The CDR3 nucleotides read TGTGCCAGCAGTTTTAGTAGCGGGAGGCTTTACGAGCAGTACTTC. Translating gives CASSFSSGRLYEQYF.

This clone was recorded a few times. This sample includes further DNA sequences coding for the same CDR3. The chain joins TRBV6-5 to TRBJ2-1, with 7 bases lining up with TRBD2. Unmatched junction bases numbered 4, after V lost 4 bases and J lost 1 base. The CDR3 runs 15 residues. Germline V lookup: CDR1 MNHEY, CDR2 SVGAGI. The DNA of the CDR3 is TGTGCCAGCAGTTCCTTGGGGGGGTCCTACAATGAGCAGTTCTTC. Translating gives CASSSLGGSYNEQFF.

This clone occurred once. Germline is not matched at one junction end, which may reflect a read error. The CDR3 reads CSSSLVPGLAENTGELFF. DNA of the CDR3: TGTTCCAGCAGCTTAGTACCGGGACTAGCGGAGAACACCGGGGAGCTGTTTTTT. V and J are TRBV7-9 and TRBJ2-2, with 11 bases identical to TRBD2. The CDR3 runs 18 residues. Germline loops: CDR1 SEHNR, CDR2 FQNEAQ (reference sequence).

This clone was seen more than once but under ten times. The CDR3 nucleotides read TGTGCCAGCAGTAACACAGGGGGCGGTCGCACCGGGGAGCTGTTTTTT. Protein: CASSNTGGGRTGELFF. The chain couples TRBV28 to TRBJ2-2; 9 nucleotides align to TRBD1. Trimming at V came to 5 bases and at J to 4 bases, leaving 8 bases not matched to a gene. The CDR3 is 16 amino acids. Germline CDR1 MDHEN, CDR2 SYDVKM.

The chain links TRBV19 to TRBJ1-2; the D gene is possibly TRBD1 (6 bases). The CDR3 extends over 14 amino acids. The V and J ends lost 5 bases and 2 bases respectively, with 12 bases between them. CDR1 and CDR2 (germline): LNHDA, SQIVND (reference sequence). The CDR3 is CASSPRTVNYGYTF. Here the CDR3 DNA reads TGTGCCAGTAGTCCCCGGACAGTAAACTATGGCTACACCTTC.

The CDR3 reads CAWTGGIVNTEAFF. DNA for the CDR3: TGTGCCTGGACTGGGGGGATAGTGAACACTGAAGCTTTCTTT. The chain carries TRBV30 and TRBJ1-1, with D perhaps TRBD1 (5 bases). Germline assignment: CDR1 GTSNPN and CDR2 SVGIG (reference sequence). V was shortened by 4 bases and J by 0 bases, with 12 bases between the two germline ends. This CDR3 region has 14 residues.

The V and J genes are TRBV11-2 and TRBJ1-1; D is perhaps TRBD1 (5 bases). V lost 5 bases to trimming and J lost 10 bases, with 17 bases between them. The CDR3 sequence is 13 residues long. The germline gives CDR1 SGHAT, CDR2 FQNNGV. The DNA of the CDR3 is TGTGCCAGCAGCACCGGCTGGGGGGTTGGAGCTTTCTTT. It yields the protein CASSTGWGVGAFF. Drawing the rest from reference TRBV11-2 and TRBJ1-1, the complete variable domain is EAGVAQSPRYKIIEKRQSVAFWCNPISGHATLYWYQQILGQGPKLLIQFQNNGVVDDSQLPKDRFSAERLKGVDSTLKIQPAKLEDSAVYLCASSTGWGVGAFFGQGTRLTVV.

V and J are TRBV10-3 and TRBJ2-7; unclear D gene. The CDR3 spans 15 residues. V was cut by 7 bases and J by 6 bases, with 22 bases left in between. Germline V lookup: CDR1 ENHRY, CDR2 SYGVKD. DNA of the CDR3: TGTGCCATCAATCGTTCGCCCGGAAGGCCGGGCGAGCAGTACTTC. It translates to CAINRSPGRPGEQYF.

The chain joins TRBV10-1 to TRBJ2-5, with TRBD2 matching 14 bases. CDR1 and CDR2 (germline): WNHNN, SYGVQD (reference sequence). The V and J ends lost 3 bases and 2 bases, in that order; junction bases with no gene match: 5. The CDR3 is 17 amino acids. The CDR3 sequence is CASSDGLAGGVQETQYF. The CDR3 bases are TGCGCCAGCAGTGATGGACTAGCGGGGGGCGTACAAGAGACCCAGTACTTC.

This sequence joins TRBV5-4 and TRBJ1-1; 7 bases align to TRBD1. This CDR3 has 15 residues. The trim removed 0 bases at V and 4 bases at J, leaving 6 bases unmatched. CDR1 is SGHNT and CDR2 is YYREEE in the germline V gene (reference sequence). The chain's CDR3 is CASSLDRTGVTEAFF. CDR3 in DNA: TGTGCCAGCAGCTTGGATCGTACAGGGGTCACTGAAGCTTTCTTT. The whole variable domain, remainder taken from reference TRBV5-4 and TRBJ1-1, is ETGVTQSPTHLIKTRGQQVTLRCSSQSGHNTVSWYQQALGQGPQFIFQYYREEENGRGNFPPRFSGLQFPNYSSELNVNALELDDSALYLCASSLDRTGVTEAFFGQGTRLTVV.

The chain combines TRBV6-1 with TRBJ2-7, with 7 bases lining up with TRBD2. Germline CDR1 and CDR2: MNHNS and SASEGT. The CDR3 consists of 16 residues. Trimming at V came to 0 bases and at J to 3 bases, leaving 8 bases not matched to a gene. In DNA form, the CDR3 reads TGTGCCAGCAGTGAAGCGCAAGGGACGGGGGGCTACGAGCAGTACTTC. Translated, it gives CASSEAQGTGGYEQYF.

The chain recombines TRBV30 with TRBJ2-4; 10 bases fit TRBD1. From germline, CDR1 is GTSNPN and CDR2 SVGIG (reference sequence). The CDR3 is 12 residues long. V shed 2 bases, J shed 9 bases, and the junction held 1 base outside the gene matches. CDR3 region: CAWSRTGGIQYF. The CDR3 nucleotides are TGTGCCTGGAGTCGGACAGGGGGCATTCAGTACTTC.

This clone was recorded a few times. This chain links TRBV2 with TRBJ1-1; D is unclear. CDR1 is SNHLY and CDR2 is FYNNEI in the germline V gene. Trimming took 6 bases from V and 0 from J, leaving 11 bases between them. The CDR3 sequence is 14 residues long. CDR3 sequence reads: CASRQKDMNTEAFF. In nucleotides, the CDR3 is TGTGCCAGCAGGCAGAAAGACATGAACACTGAAGCTTTCTTT.

This clone was detected a few times. This chain uses TRBV2 with TRBJ2-1; a possible D gene is TRBD2 (6 bases). Germline V gene data show CDR1 as SNHLY and CDR2 as FYNNEI. The CDR3 consists of 15 residues. Trimming pared 8 bases from V and 5 bases from J, leaving 19 bases between. Here the CDR3 DNA reads TGTGCCAGCGACCCCCACCGGGAGTATGACAATGAGCAGTTCTTC. Translated: CASDPHREYDNEQFF.

The J gene is TRBJ2-3, the V gene TRBV7-9, with TRBD1 matching over 7 bases. V lost 4 bases, J lost 6 bases, and 10 bases stayed unmatched. The CDR3 totals 15 residues. Germline assignment: CDR1 SEHNR and CDR2 FQNEAQ (reference sequence). The CDR3 nucleotides are TGTGCCAGCAGCTCTCGACAGGGAGTAGGGGATACGCAGTATTTT. This sequence encodes CASSSRQGVGDTQYF.

This chain uses TRBV5-4 with TRBJ1-6; D perhaps matches TRBD1 (5 bases). Deletions cut 2 bases from V and 11 bases from J, with 17 bases between. Germline V CDR1 and CDR2: SGHNT, YYREEE (reference sequence). The length of the CDR3 is 15 residues. This chain's CDR3 is CASSFGGVPNAPLHF. CDR3 coding DNA: TGTGCCAGCAGCTTCGGGGGGGTTCCTAACGCACCCCTCCACTTT.

The rearrangement uses TRBV28 and TRBJ1-6; D is undetermined. This CDR3 is built from 14 residues. The germline CDR1 and CDR2 sequences are MDHEN and SYDVKM. The ends were cut back, 3 bases at V and 10 bases at J, with 13 bases in the middle. CDR3 in DNA: TGTGCCAGCAGTTTGTTCCGGGAGGCATCACCCCTCCACTTT. Amino acids: CASSLFREASPLHF.

The J gene is TRBJ1-1, the V gene TRBV2; 7 bases fit TRBD1. Per the germline V gene, CDR1 is SNHLY and CDR2 is FYNNEI. V was clipped by 8 bases and J by 3 bases; unmatched bases: 15. The CDR3 runs 16 residues. The CDR3 loop reads CASEVPGGQRDTEAFF. Here the CDR3 DNA reads TGTGCCAGCGAAGTACCTGGGGGACAGCGGGACACTGAAGCTTTCTTT.

The rearrangement links TRBV9 to TRBJ2-1, with 9 bases lining up with TRBD2. Germline assignment: CDR1 SGDLS and CDR2 YYNGEE. With 0 bases clipped from V and 7 bases from J, the junction kept 5 bases outside the gene matches. The CDR3 spans 15 residues. CDR3: CASSVGAGGLNEQFF. DNA of the CDR3: TGTGCCAGCAGCGTAGGGGCGGGGGGGCTTAATGAGCAGTTCTTC.